Sequencing of this TCR beta chain was carried out in a study of human T cells and chemical hapten exposure. Study-level information: Across its roughly 24 weeks, the study gave patients weekly diphenylcyclopropenone doses to the scalp.

V lost 5 bases and J lost 7; bases outside the gene matches: 7. The CDR3 has 14 amino acids. Germline loops: CDR1 LGHDT, CDR2 YNNKEL (reference sequence). TCRdb ran MiXCR on the RACE reads and lists one entry per CDR3 protein. The sample records more than 150,000 distinct CDR3 sequences, about 15% being singletons. Time point described: patch test 1, 2 weeks after DPC sensitization. The sample's treatment: therapeutic diphenylcyclopropenone sensitization with weekly scalp DPC. Alopecia patients deemed DPC-suitable, aged 18 to 70, excluding pregnancy. Total RNA was isolated from whole blood that had not been fractionated.

The source was whole blood, collected in connection with sensitization to the hapten diphenylcyclopropenone (DPC). This chain joins TRBV3-1 and TRBJ1-4; 7 positions agree with TRBD1. The TCR originated in a young woman with alopecia areata. Some clones in this sample may be carry-over from other donors' samples. The CDR3 sequence: CASSEDRISEKLFF. DNA of the CDR3: TGTGCCAGCAGCGAGGACAGGATTTCTGAAAAACTGTTTTTT.